This T cell receptor (beta chain) is drawn from a study of cytomegalovirus exposure and HLA in healthy donors. The CDR3 spans 14 residues. Per germline, CDR1 MNHEY and CDR2 SMNVEV (reference sequence). The germline V and J ends were trimmed by 2 bases and 7 bases, with 14 bases remaining between them. In the PCR, 60 Vbeta and 13 Jbeta primers were used. Sequencing was performed with immunoSEQ multiplex PCR; in TCRdb, only in-frame clones are kept and a portion is missing. The sample includes tens of thousands of clones, over 70% seen only once; the top ten take 1.2%. This clone was seen more than once but under ten times.

The chain carries TRBV27 and TRBJ1-1; D might be TRBD1 (6 bases). This receptor was taken from a girl aged 2 to 10 in good health and CMV-seropositive. Sequencing used PBMCs. Here the CDR3 DNA reads TGTGCCAGCAGTTTAGAGGGGGGGAGGCGTGAAGCTTTCTTT. It yields the protein CASSLEGGRREAFF.